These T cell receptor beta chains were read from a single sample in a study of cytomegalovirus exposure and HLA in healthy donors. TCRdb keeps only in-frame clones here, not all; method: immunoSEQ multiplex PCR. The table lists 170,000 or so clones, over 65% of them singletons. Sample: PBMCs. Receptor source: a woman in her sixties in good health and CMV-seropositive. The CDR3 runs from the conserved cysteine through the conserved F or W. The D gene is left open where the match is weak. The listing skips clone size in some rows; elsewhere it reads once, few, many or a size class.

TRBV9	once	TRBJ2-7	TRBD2	TGTGCCAGCAGCGAGGGGACTAGCAACTACGAGCAGTACTTC	CASSEGTSNYEQYF
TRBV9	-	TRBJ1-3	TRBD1	TGTGCCAGCAGCGGTCAGGGGGCTTCTGGAAACACCATATATTTT	CASSGQGASGNTIYF
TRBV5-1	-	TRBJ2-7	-	TGCGCCAGCAGCACCGGCCCGAGGGATAGCTACGAGCAGTACTTC	CASSTGPRDSYEQYF
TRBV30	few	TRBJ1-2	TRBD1	TGTGCCTGGGGGAGGGACAGGCCGTTGGGCTACACCTTC	CAWGRDRPLGYTF
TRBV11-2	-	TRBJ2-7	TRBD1	TGTGCCAGCAGCCACAACCCCCTTCAAGGGACAGGGGTGAGGGAGCAGTACTTC	CASSHNPLQGTGVREQYF
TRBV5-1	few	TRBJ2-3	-	TGCGCCAGCAGCTTGCGGGGTCTAGAAACAGATACGCAGTATTTT	CASSLRGLETDTQYF
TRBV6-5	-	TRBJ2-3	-	TGTGCCAGCAGCCGCAGTAGCACAGATACGCAGTATTTT	CASSRSSTDTQYF
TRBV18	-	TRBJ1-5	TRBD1	TGTGCCAGCTCACCAAGCACAGGGGGCAATCAGCCCCAGCATTTT	CASSPSTGGNQPQHF
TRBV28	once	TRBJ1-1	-	TGTGCCAGCAGTTCGTGGAGGAACACTGAAGCTTTCTTT	CASSSWRNTEAFF
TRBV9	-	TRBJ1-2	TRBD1	TGTGCCAGCAGCGGGGGTACAGGGGGCGCAGGTTACTATGGCTACACCTTC	CASSGGTGGAGYYGYTF
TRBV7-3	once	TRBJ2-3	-	TGTGCCAGCAGCTCCCCTTCTAGGGATACGCAGTATTTT	CASSSPSRDTQYF
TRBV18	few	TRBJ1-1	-	TGTGCCAGCTCACAAGACAGCAACACTGAAGCTTTCTTT	CASSQDSNTEAFF
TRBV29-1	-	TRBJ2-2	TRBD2	TGCAGCGGGCGACTAGCGGTGAACACCGGGGAGCTGTTTTTT	CSGRLAVNTGELFF
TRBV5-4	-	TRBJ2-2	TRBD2	TGTGCCAGCAGCTTGGGGACTAGCGGCCTCGGGGAGCTGTTTTTT	CASSLGTSGLGELFF
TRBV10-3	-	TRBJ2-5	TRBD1	TGTGCCACCGGGACAGGGGGCCTTCCCCAAGAGACCCAGTACTTC	CATGTGGLPQETQYF